These 8 T cell receptor beta chains share one sample of origin, sequenced in a study of OX40 agonist ivuxolimab in advanced cancers. The repertoire was sequenced with immunoSEQ multiplex PCR; TCRdb's copy has only in-frame clones and lacks some. Of about 66,000 clones in the sample, about 81% were seen once. The sample consisted of CD4+ or CD8+ T cells sorted from blood, taken in a trial of the OX40 agonist ivuxolimab. These receptors were obtained from an adult with an advanced solid tumor such as melanoma, head and neck, liver or kidney cancer.

V and J are TRBV15 and TRBJ2-1, with 10 bases fitting TRBD2. There are 16 residues in the CDR3. The germline V gene encodes CDR1 LNHNV and CDR2 YYDKDF (reference sequence). J gave up 5 bases and V 3 bases, and 7 bases lay outside the gene matches. CDR3: CATSSPLLAGHNEQFF. CDR3 bases: TGTGCCACCAGCAGCCCCCTACTAGCGGGGCACAATGAGCAGTTCTTC.

The J gene is TRBJ2-2, the V gene TRBV6-5, with D unresolved. Between the trimmed V and J ends, which lost 5 bases and 7 bases, there was a span of 8 bases. The CDR3 is 12 residues long. The germline gives CDR1 MNHEY, CDR2 SVGAGI. CDR3 protein: CASSDDGGELFF. CDR3 sequence (DNA): TGTGCCAGCAGTGACGACGGCGGGGAGCTGTTTTTT.

This clone was observed once. The rearrangement links TRBV19 to TRBJ1-1; D is ambiguous. The CDR3 is made up of 14 amino acids. Germline V gene lookup returns CDR1 LNHDA and CDR2 SQIVND (reference sequence). The V and J ends lost 3 bases and 1 base respectively, with 9 bases between them. This CDR3 reads CASSILAGNTEAFF. The DNA for the CDR3 is TGTGCCAGTAGTATTTTGGCGGGGAACACTGAAGCTTTCTTT.

This clone was seen only a few times. This chain links TRBV7-9 with TRBJ2-7; no reliable D call. This CDR3 has 11 residues. Per germline, CDR1 SEHNR and CDR2 FQNEAQ (reference sequence). V lost 3 bases, J lost 6 bases, and 6 bases lay in between. This chain's CDR3 is CASSLKGEQYF. The CDR3 coding sequence is TGTGCCAGCAGCTTGAAGGGCGAGCAGTACTTC.

The chain uses TRBV10-2 and TRBJ2-5; tentatively, D is TRBD2 (6 bases). The J call may be wrong; the DNA end is better matched by TRBJ2-7. The CDR3 runs 13 residues. Per the germline V gene, CDR1 is WSHSY and CDR2 is SAAADI. The CDR3 here is CASGRDSSYEQYF. CDR3 in DNA: TGCGCCAGCGGCCGGGACTCCTCCTACGAGCAGTACTTC.

This chain links TRBV2 with TRBJ2-3, with D uncertain. Germline V gives CDR1 SNHLY, CDR2 FYNNEI. This CDR3 contains 13 residues. V lost 1 base, J lost 5 bases, and 7 bases lay in between. The CDR3 DNA sequence: TGTGCCAGCAGTGAAGAGAGGAGAGATACGCAGTATTTT. This translates into CASSEERRDTQYF.

This chain joins TRBV4-3 and TRBJ1-5; the D is unclear. Germline loops: CDR1 LGHNA, CDR2 YSLEER. Between the trimmed V and J ends, which lost 1 base and 0 bases, there was a span of 13 bases. There are 17 residues in the CDR3. The CDR3: CASSQGFGENSNQPQHF. CDR3 DNA: TGCGCCAGCAGCCAAGGGTTTGGGGAGAATAGCAATCAGCCCCAGCATTTT.

The genes are TRBV5-1 and TRBJ2-5; 8 bases are shared with TRBD1. Trimming cost V 3 bases and J 0 bases; bases outside gene matches: 4. The CDR3 covers 15 residues. CDR1 is SGHRS and CDR2 is YFSETQ in the germline V gene. This chain's CDR3 is CASSSTGENQETQYF. CDR3 bases: TGCGCCAGCAGCTCGACAGGGGAGAACCAAGAGACCCAGTACTTC.